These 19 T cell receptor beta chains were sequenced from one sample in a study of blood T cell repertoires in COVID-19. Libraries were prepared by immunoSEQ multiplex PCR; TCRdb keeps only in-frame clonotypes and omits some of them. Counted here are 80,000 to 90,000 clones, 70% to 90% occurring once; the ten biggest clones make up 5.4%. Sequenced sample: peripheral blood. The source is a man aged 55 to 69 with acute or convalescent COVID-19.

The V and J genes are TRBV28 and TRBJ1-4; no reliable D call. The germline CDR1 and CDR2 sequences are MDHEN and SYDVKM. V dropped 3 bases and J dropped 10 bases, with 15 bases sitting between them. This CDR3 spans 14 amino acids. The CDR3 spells CASSLGGGVGKLFF. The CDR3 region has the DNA TGTGCCAGCAGTTTGGGAGGTGGGGTTGGAAAACTGTTTTTT.

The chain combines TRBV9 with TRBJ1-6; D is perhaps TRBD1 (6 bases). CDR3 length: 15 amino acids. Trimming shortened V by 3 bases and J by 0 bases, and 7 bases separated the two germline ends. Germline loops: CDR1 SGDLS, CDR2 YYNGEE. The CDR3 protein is CASSEGVSYNSPLHF. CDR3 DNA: TGTGCCAGCAGCGAGGGGGTCTCCTATAATTCACCCCTCCACTTT.

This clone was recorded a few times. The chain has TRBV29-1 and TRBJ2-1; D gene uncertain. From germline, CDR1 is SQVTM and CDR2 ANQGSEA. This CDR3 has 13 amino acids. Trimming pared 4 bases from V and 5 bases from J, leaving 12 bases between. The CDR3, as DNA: TGCAGCGTTGTTCTACCCTTAGACAATGAGCAGTTCTTC. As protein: CSVVLPLDNEQFF.

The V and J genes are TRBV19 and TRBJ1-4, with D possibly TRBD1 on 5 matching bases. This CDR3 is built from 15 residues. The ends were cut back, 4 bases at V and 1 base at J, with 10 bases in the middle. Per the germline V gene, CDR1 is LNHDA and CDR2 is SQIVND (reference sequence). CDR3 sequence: CASSTRGGTNEKLFF. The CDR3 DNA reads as TGTGCCAGTAGTACGCGGGGCGGAACTAATGAAAAACTGTTTTTT. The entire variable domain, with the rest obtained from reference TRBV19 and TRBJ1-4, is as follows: DGGITQSPKYLFRKEGQNVTLSCEQNLNHDAMYWYRQDPGQGLRLIYYSQIVNDFQKGDIAEGYSVSREKKESFPLTVTSAQKNPTAFYLCASSTRGGTNEKLFFGSGTQLSVL.

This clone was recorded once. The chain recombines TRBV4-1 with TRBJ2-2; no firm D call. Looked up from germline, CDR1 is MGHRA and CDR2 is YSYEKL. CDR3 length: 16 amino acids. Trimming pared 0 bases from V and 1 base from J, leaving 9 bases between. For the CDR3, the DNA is TGCGCCAGCAGCCAAGATTCCGCAGGGAACACCGGGGAGCTGTTTTTT. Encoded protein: CASSQDSAGNTGELFF.

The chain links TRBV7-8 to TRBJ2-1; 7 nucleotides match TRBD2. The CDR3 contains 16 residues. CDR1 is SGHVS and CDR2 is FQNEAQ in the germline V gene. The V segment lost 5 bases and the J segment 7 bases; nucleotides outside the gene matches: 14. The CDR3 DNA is TGTGCCAGCAGCATCAGCCGTGCCGGGGGGTTGAATGAGCAGTTCTTC. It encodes CASSISRAGGLNEQFF. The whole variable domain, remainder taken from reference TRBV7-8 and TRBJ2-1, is GAGVSQSPRYKVAKRGQDVALRCDPISGHVSLFWYQQALGQGPEFLTYFQNEAQLDKSGLPSDRFFAERPEGSVSTLKIQRTQQEDSAVYLCASSISRAGGLNEQFFGPGTRLTVL.

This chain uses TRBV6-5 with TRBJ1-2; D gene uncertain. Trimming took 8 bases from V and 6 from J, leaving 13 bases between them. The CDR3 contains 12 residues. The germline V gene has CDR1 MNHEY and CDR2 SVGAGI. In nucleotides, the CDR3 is TGTGCCAGCTTGAGCGGGCAAAATGGCTACACCTTC. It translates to CASLSGQNGYTF.

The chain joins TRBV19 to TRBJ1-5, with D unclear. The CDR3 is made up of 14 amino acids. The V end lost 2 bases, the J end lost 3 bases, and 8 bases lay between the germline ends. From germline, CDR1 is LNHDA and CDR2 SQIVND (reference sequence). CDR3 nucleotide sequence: TGTGCCAGTAGTATATTACAGCTCAATCAGCCCCAGCATTTT. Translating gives CASSILQLNQPQHF.

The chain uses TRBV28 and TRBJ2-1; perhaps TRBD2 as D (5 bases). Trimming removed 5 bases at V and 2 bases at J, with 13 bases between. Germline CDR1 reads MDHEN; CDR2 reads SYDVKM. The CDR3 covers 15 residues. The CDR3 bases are TGTGCCAGCAGTGAGGGAAGAGGCACCTACAATGAGCAGTTCTTC. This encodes CASSEGRGTYNEQFF. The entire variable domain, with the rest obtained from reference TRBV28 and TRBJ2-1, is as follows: DVKVTQSSRYLVKRTGEKVFLECVQDMDHENMFWYRQDPGLGLRLIYFSYDVKMKEKGDIPEGYSVSREKKERFSLILESASTNQTSMYLCASSEGRGTYNEQFFGPGTRLTVL.

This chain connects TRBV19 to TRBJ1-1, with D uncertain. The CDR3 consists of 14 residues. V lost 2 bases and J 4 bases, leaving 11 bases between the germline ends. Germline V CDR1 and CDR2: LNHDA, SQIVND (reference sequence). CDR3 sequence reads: CASSINTGGTEAFF. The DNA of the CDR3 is TGTGCCAGTAGTATAAATACTGGAGGCACTGAAGCTTTCTTT.

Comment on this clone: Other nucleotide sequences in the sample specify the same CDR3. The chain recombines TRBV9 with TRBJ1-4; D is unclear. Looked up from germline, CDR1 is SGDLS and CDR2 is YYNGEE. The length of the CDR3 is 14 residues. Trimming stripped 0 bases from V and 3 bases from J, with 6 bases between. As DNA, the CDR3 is TGTGCCAGCAGCGTAGGAGGTCCTAATGAAAAACTGTTTTTT. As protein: CASSVGGPNEKLFF.

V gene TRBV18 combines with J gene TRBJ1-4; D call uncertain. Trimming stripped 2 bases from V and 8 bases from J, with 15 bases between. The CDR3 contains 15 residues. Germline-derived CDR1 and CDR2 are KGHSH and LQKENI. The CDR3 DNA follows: TGTGCCAGCTCACCAGGGCTGGTGGCCGTGGAAAAACTGTTTTTT. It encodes CASSPGLVAVEKLFF.

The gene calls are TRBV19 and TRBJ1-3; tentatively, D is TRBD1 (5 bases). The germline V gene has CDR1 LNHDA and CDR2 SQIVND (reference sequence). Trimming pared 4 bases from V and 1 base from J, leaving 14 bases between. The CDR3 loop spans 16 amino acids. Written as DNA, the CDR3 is TGTGCCAGTAGTAATCCAGGGTTGAAATCTGGAAACACCATATATTTT. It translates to CASSNPGLKSGNTIYF.

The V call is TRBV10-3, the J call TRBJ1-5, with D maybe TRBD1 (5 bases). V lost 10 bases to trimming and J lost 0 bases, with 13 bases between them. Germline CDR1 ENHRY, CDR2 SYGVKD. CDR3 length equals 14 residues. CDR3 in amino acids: CATGGQYSNQPQHF. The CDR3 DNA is TGTGCCACCGGGGGTCAATATAGCAATCAGCCCCAGCATTTT.

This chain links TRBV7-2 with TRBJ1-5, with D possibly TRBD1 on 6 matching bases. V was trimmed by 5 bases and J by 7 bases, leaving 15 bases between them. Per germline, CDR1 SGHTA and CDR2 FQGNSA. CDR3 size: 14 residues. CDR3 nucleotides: TGTGCCAGCAGCCGTCTACAGGGCGGGCAGCCCCAGCATTTT. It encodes CASSRLQGGQPQHF.

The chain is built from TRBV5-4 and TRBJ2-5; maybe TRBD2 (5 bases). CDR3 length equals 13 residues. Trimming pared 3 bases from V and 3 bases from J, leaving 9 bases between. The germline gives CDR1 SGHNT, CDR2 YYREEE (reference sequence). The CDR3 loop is CASSWTGEETQYF. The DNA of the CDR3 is TGTGCCAGCAGCTGGACCGGGGAAGAGACCCAGTACTTC.

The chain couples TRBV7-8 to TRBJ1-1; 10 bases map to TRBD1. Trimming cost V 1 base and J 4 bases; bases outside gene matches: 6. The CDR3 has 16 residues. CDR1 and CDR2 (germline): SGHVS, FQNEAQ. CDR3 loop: CASSLEGTGVGTEAFF. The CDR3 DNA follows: TGTGCCAGCAGCTTAGAAGGGACAGGGGTTGGCACTGAAGCTTTCTTT.

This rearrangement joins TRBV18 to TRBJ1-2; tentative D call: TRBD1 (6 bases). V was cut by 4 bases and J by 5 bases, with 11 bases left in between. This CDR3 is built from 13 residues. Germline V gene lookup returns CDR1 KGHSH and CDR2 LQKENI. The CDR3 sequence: CASSLGQDYGYTF. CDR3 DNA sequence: TGTGCCAGCTCACTGGGACAAGATTATGGCTACACCTTC.

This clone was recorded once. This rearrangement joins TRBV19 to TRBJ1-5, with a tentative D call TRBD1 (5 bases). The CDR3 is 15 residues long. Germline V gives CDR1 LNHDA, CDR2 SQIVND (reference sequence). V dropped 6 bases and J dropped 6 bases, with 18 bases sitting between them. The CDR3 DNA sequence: TGTGCCAGTAGCGGGACTTTTGCCGGGAGTCAGCCCCAGCATTTT. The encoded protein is CASSGTFAGSQPQHF.